This T cell receptor (beta chain) was recorded in a study of T-cell memory formation after mild COVID-19. The overall study: The TCR clusters were mostly specific to one donor.

Study-wide points: The study detected some responding clones in pre-infection memory, suggesting cross-reactive memory joined.

The authors produced TCR alpha and TCR beta cDNA libraries with sample barcodes and UMIs by 5'RACE using constant-segment primers. One entry per CDR3 protein, called by TCRdb with MiXCR from the 5' RACE reads. Among approximately 150,000 distinct CDR3 sequences listed, roughly 15% were seen once. There are a few counts of this clonotype. Its specificity is unknown. Germline loops: CDR1 MNHEY, CDR2 SVGAGI. The CDR3 extends over 14 amino acids. Trimming left V 2 bases short and J 2 bases short, with 10 bases between. The material sequenced was PBMCs or a T cell subset sorted from them (not recorded which). The chain is built from TRBV6-5 and TRBJ2-7; either TRBD1 or TRBD2 may fit D (5 bases each). This TCR was recovered from an adult woman who had mild COVID-19 (a few samples of this study predate the infection). Cell type and time point are not known. DNA of the CDR3: TGTGCCAGCAGTTACGGGACGGGTACCTACGAGCAGTACTTC. Its protein is CASSYGTGTYEQYF.